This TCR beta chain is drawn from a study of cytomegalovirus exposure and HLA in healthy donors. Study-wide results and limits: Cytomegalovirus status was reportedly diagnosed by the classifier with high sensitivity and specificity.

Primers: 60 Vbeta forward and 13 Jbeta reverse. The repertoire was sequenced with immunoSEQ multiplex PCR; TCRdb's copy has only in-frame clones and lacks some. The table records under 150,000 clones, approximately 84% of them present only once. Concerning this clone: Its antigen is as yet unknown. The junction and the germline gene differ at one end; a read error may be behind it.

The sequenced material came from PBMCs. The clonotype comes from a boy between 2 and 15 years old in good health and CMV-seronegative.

In nucleotides, the CDR3 is TGTGCCAGCAGTTTGGGCACAACAACACATCAGCCCCAGCATTTT. It translates to CASSLGTTTHQPQHF. The chain carries TRBV5-6 and TRBJ1-5; unclear D gene. This CDR3 spans 15 amino acids. CDR1 is SGHDT, CDR2 YYEEEE, per germline. Based on the CDR3 plus reference TRBV5-6 and TRBJ1-5, the full variable domain is DAGVTQSPTHLIKTRGQQVTLRCSPKSGHDTVSWYQQALGQGPQFIFQYYEEEERQRGNFPDRFSGHQFPNYSSELNVNALLLGDSALYLCASSLGTTTHQPQHFGDGTRLSIL.